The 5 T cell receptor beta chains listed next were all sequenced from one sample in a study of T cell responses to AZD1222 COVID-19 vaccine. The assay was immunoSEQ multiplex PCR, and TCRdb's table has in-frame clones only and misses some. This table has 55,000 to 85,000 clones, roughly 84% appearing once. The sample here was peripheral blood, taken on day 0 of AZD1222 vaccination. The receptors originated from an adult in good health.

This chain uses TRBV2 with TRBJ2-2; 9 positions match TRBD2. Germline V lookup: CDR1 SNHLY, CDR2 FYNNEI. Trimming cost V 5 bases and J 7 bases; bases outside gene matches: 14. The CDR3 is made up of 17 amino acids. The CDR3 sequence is CASSSEGLAASNGELFF. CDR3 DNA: TGTGCCAGCAGTTCCGAGGGACTAGCCGCCTCTAACGGGGAGCTGTTTTTT.

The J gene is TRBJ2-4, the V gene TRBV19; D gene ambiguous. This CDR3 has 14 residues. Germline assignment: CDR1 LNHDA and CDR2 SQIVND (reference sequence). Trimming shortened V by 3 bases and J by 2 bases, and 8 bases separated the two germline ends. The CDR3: CASSISGSKNIQYF. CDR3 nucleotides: TGTGCCAGTAGTATTTCGGGTTCCAAAAACATTCAGTACTTC. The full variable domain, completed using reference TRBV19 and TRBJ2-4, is DGGITQSPKYLFRKEGQNVTLSCEQNLNHDAMYWYRQDPGQGLRLIYYSQIVNDFQKGDIAEGYSVSREKKESFPLTVTSAQKNPTAFYLCASSISGSKNIQYFGAGTRLSVL.

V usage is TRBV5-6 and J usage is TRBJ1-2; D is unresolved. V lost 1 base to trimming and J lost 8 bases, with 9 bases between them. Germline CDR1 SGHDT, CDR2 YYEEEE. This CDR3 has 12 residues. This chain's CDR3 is CASSLTENGYTF. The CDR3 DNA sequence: TGTGCCAGCAGCTTGACAGAGAACGGCTACACCTTC.

The CDR3 protein is CSVAQDRNQPQHF. The CDR3 nucleotides read TGCAGCGTGGCCCAGGACAGGAATCAGCCCCAGCATTTT. This sequence joins TRBV29-1 and TRBJ1-5, with 7 bases identical to TRBD1. V was pared by 6 bases and J by 4 bases, with 6 bases of the junction left unmatched. This CDR3 has 13 residues. CDR1 is SQVTM, CDR2 ANQGSEA, per germline.

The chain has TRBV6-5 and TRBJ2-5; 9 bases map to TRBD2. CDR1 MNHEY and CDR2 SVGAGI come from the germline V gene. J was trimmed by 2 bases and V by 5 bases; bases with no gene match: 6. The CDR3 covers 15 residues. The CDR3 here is CASSRASGAQETQYF. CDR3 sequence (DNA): TGTGCCAGCAGTAGGGCTAGCGGGGCTCAAGAGACCCAGTACTTC.